Below are 18 T cell receptor beta chains sequenced from a single sample in a study of cytomegalovirus exposure and HLA in healthy donors. 13 Jbeta primers and 60 Vbeta primers were used for the PCR. TCRdb keeps only in-frame clones here, not all; method: immunoSEQ multiplex PCR. In the table there are approximately 150,000 clones, 80% to 85% of which are singletons. The sample consisted of PBMCs. Receptors were obtained from a man in his forties or fifties in good health and CMV-seropositive.

This clone has a single count. The chain has TRBV15 and TRBJ1-2; D is uncertain. Trimming cost V 1 base and J 1 base, with 19 bases left between them. The CDR3 consists of 18 residues. The germline V gene has CDR1 LNHNV and CDR2 YYDKDF (reference sequence). The CDR3 loop is CATSRGRNGIRDNYGYTF. The CDR3, as DNA: TGTGCCACCAGCAGAGGTCGTAATGGGATCCGGGATAACTATGGCTACACCTTC. Complete variable domain (other parts from reference TRBV15 and TRBJ1-2): DAMVIQNPRYQVTQFGKPVTLSCSQTLNHNVMYWYQQKSSQAPKLLFHYYDKDFNNEADTPDNFQSRRPNTSFCFLDIRSPGLGDTAMYLCATSRGRNGIRDNYGYTFGSGTRLTVV.

The chain combines TRBV2 with TRBJ2-7, with 9 bases lining up with TRBD1. Trimming took 6 bases from V and 1 from J; bases not matched to a gene: 1. Germline CDR1 and CDR2: SNHLY and FYNNEI. The CDR3 has 13 amino acids. The CDR3 here is CASSGTGSYEQYF. CDR3 DNA: TGTGCCAGCAGCGGGACAGGGTCCTACGAGCAGTACTTC. Drawing the rest from reference TRBV2 and TRBJ2-7, the complete variable domain is EPEVTQTPSHQVTQMGQEVILRCVPISNHLYFYWYRQILGQKVEFLVSFYNNEISEKSEIFDDQFSVERPDGSNFTLKIRSTKLEDSAMYFCASSGTGSYEQYFGPGTRLTVT.

This chain joins TRBV15 and TRBJ2-5; D gene uncertain. The CDR3 runs to 11 residues. Looked up from germline, CDR1 is LNHNV and CDR2 is YYDKDF (reference sequence). The V and J ends lost 4 bases and 4 bases respectively, with 4 bases between them. This chain's CDR3 is CATSTGETQYF. For the CDR3, the DNA is TGTGCCACCAGCACAGGAGAGACCCAGTACTTC.

The rearrangement links TRBV7-2 to TRBJ1-5; tentatively, D is TRBD1 (5 bases). CDR1 and CDR2 from the germline V gene are SGHTA and FQGNSA. Deletions cut 0 bases from V and 0 bases from J, with 15 bases between. This CDR3 contains 18 residues. Here the CDR3 DNA reads TGTGCCAGCAGCTTAGCTCCCAGGACATCCCCTAGCAATCAGCCCCAGCATTTT. This codes for CASSLAPRTSPSNQPQHF. The variable domain in full, with the rest retrieved from reference TRBV7-2 and TRBJ1-5, is GAGVSQSPSNKVTEKGKDVELRCDPISGHTALYWYRQSLGQGLEFLIYFQGNSAPDKSGLPSDRFSAERTGGSVSTLTIQRTQQEDSAVYLCASSLAPRTSPSNQPQHFGDGTRLSIL.

The V call is TRBV28, the J call TRBJ2-1; the match to TRBD1 covers 10 bases. Germline CDR1 reads MDHEN; CDR2 reads SYDVKM. The ends lost 2 bases at V and 7 bases at J; junction bases unmatched: 2. This CDR3 region has 14 residues. As DNA, the CDR3 is TGTGCCAGCAGTTTAATGGACAGGGGGAATGAGCAGTTCTTC. Translating gives CASSLMDRGNEQFF.

The chain is built from TRBV2 and TRBJ1-1, with TRBD1 matching 7 bases. The germline gives CDR1 SNHLY, CDR2 FYNNEI. The junction had 7 bases not matched to a gene; V was cut back by 6 bases and J by 0 bases. The CDR3 totals 15 residues. The CDR3 DNA sequence: TGTGCCAGCAGCCGACAGGGCTGGATGAACACTGAAGCTTTCTTT. Protein sequence: CASSRQGWMNTEAFF.

This clone was seen once. The chain is built from TRBV6-6 and TRBJ2-7, with D uncertain. Germline V gene sequence: CDR1 MNHNY, CDR2 SVGAGI (reference sequence). V lost 6 bases to trimming and J lost 1 base, with 10 bases between them. The CDR3 runs to 13 residues. For the CDR3, the DNA is TGTGCCAGCAGGTCACTATCGTCCTACGAGCAGTACTTC. It encodes CASRSLSSYEQYF.

The genes are TRBV28 and TRBJ1-5; D unresolved. The CDR3 has 15 amino acids. Germline CDR1 MDHEN, CDR2 SYDVKM. Trimming removed 5 bases from V and 1 base from J, with 12 bases in between. The DNA for the CDR3 is TGTGCCAGCAGTAGCCGGGGATGGAGCAATCAGCCCCAGCATTTT. Protein product: CASSSRGWSNQPQHF. Full variable domain (remainder filled in from reference TRBV28 and TRBJ1-5): DVKVTQSSRYLVKRTGEKVFLECVQDMDHENMFWYRQDPGLGLRLIYFSYDVKMKEKGDIPEGYSVSREKKERFSLILESASTNQTSMYLCASSSRGWSNQPQHFGDGTRLSIL.

This clone was observed many times. The rearrangement links TRBV10-3 to TRBJ1-5; 7 nucleotides match TRBD1. The germline gives CDR1 ENHRY, CDR2 SYGVKD. The J segment lost 4 bases and the V segment lost 4 bases, leaving 4 bases of the junction unmatched. The CDR3 consists of 14 residues. In nucleotides, the CDR3 is TGTGCCATCAGTGGGACGGACAGGAATCAGCCCCAGCATTTT. Encoded protein: CAISGTDRNQPQHF.

The chain recombines TRBV7-8 with TRBJ1-4; D possibly corresponds to TRBD1 (6 bases). Germline values: CDR1 SGHVS, CDR2 FQNEAQ. The CDR3 length is 15 residues. V lost 5 bases, J lost 4 bases, and 14 bases lay in between. Here the CDR3 DNA reads TGTGCCAGCAGCCCCCAGGGGAACTATAATGAAAAACTGTTTTTT. It specifies CASSPQGNYNEKLFF.

This clone has just one count. The gene calls are TRBV27 and TRBJ1-6, with 7 bases fitting TRBD1. J gave up 0 bases and V 1 base, and 3 bases lay outside the gene matches. The CDR3 spans 17 residues. Germline CDR1 reads MNHEY; CDR2 reads SMNVEV (reference sequence). The CDR3 nucleotides read TGTGCCAGCAGTTTATACCGGGACAGCTCCTATAATTCACCCCTCCACTTT. As protein: CASSLYRDSSYNSPLHF.

This chain uses TRBV9 with TRBJ2-1, with 11 bases matching TRBD2. The CDR3 length is 17 residues. V lost 4 bases to trimming and J lost 5 bases; unmatched junction nucleotides: 11. CDR1 is SGDLS, CDR2 YYNGEE, per germline. The CDR3 DNA is TGTGCCAGCAGCCAGCCTCTAGCGGGGGGCGGGGACAATGAGCAGTTCTTC. Amino acids: CASSQPLAGGGDNEQFF.

V usage is TRBV7-8 and J usage is TRBJ1-2; D remains ambiguous. V was cut by 5 bases and J by 6 bases, with 13 bases left in between. The CDR3 has 13 amino acids. Germline V gene lookup returns CDR1 SGHVS and CDR2 FQNEAQ. CDR3 DNA: TGTGCCAGCAGCCGAGTTGAGCTAAATGGCTACACCTTC. Protein product: CASSRVELNGYTF.

The rearrangement uses TRBV4-1 and TRBJ1-5, with D possibly matching TRBD1 (5 bases). Trimming removed 4 bases at V and 7 bases at J, with 23 bases between. Germline V gene sequence: CDR1 MGHRA, CDR2 YSYEKL. CDR3 length: 17 residues. CDR3 coding DNA: TGCGCCAGCAGCCCCACCCCGACAGCCACCATCAGGCAGCCCCAGCATTTT. Translated: CASSPTPTATIRQPQHF.

The chain is built from TRBV6-5 and TRBJ2-5, with TRBD2 matching over 10 bases. CDR1 is MNHEY, CDR2 SVGAGI, per germline. There are 13 residues in the CDR3. Trimming removed 6 bases from V and 4 bases from J; junction bases left unmatched: 2. For the CDR3, the DNA is TGTGCCAGCAGCAGACTAGCGGGAGAGACCCAGTACTTC. Its translation: CASSRLAGETQYF.

The chain recombines TRBV30 with TRBJ1-2; D remains unclear. The germline V and J ends were trimmed by 4 bases and 11 bases, with 14 bases remaining between them. Germline CDR1 reads GTSNPN; CDR2 reads SVGIG (reference sequence). There are 11 residues in the CDR3. As DNA, the CDR3 is TGTGCCTGGACTTGGACCGGAGGGTACACCTTC. This codes for CAWTWTGGYTF.

The chain joins TRBV27 to TRBJ2-7, with TRBD1 identical over 9 bases. The CDR3 is 14 amino acids. CDR1 MNHEY and CDR2 SMNVEV come from the germline V gene (reference sequence). J was trimmed by 6 bases and V by 4 bases; bases with no gene match: 7. The CDR3 is CASSSGDRVGEQYF. DNA for the CDR3: TGTGCCAGCAGTTCGGGGGACAGGGTTGGCGAGCAGTACTTC.

The rearrangement joins TRBV13 to TRBJ1-2; no clear D gene. V was trimmed by 5 bases and J by 3 bases, leaving 10 bases between them. CDR1 is PRHDT, CDR2 FYEKMQ, per germline (reference sequence). This CDR3 comprises 13 residues. The chain's CDR3 is CASSAQTDYGYTF. As DNA, the CDR3 is TGTGCCAGCAGCGCCCAAACAGACTATGGCTACACCTTC.